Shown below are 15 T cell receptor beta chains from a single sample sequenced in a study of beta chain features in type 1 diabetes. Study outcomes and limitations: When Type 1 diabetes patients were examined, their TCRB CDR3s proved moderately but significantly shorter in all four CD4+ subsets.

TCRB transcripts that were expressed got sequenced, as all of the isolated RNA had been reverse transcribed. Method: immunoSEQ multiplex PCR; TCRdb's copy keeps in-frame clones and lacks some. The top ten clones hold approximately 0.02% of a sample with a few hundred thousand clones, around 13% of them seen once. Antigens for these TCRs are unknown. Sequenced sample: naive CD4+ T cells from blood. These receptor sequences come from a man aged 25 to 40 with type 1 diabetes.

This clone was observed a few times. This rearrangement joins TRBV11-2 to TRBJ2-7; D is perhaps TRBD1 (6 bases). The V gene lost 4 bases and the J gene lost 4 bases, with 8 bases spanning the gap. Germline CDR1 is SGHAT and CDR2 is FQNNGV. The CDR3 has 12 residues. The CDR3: CASSSQGYEQYF. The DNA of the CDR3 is TGTGCCAGCAGCTCTCAGGGGTACGAGCAGTACTTC. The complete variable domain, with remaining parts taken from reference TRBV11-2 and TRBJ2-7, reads EAGVAQSPRYKIIEKRQSVAFWCNPISGHATLYWYQQILGQGPKLLIQFQNNGVVDDSQLPKDRFSAERLKGVDSTLKIQPAKLEDSAVYLCASSSQGYEQYFGPGTRLTVT.

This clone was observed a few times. The CDR3 loop reads CASSDWETEAFF. The DNA of the CDR3 is TGTGCCAGCAGCGATTGGGAGACTGAAGCTTTCTTT. This chain links TRBV6-1 with TRBJ1-1; D remains unclear. The CDR3 contains 12 residues. Germline V gene lookup returns CDR1 MNHNS and CDR2 SASEGT. The V gene lost 6 bases and the J gene lost 5 bases, with 10 bases spanning the gap.

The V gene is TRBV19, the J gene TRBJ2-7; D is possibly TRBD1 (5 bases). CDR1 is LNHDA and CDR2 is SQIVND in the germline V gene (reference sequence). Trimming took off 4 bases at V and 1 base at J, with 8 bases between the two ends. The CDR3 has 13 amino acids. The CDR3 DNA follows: TGTGCCAGTAGTAACAGGCCTTCCTACGAGCAGTACTTC. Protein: CASSNRPSYEQYF.

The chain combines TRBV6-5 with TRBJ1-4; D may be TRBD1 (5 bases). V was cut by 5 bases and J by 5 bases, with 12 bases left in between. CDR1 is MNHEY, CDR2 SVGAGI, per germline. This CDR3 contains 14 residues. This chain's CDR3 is CASSRQLLNEKLFF. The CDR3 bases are TGTGCCAGCAGTCGACAGCTATTAAATGAAAAACTGTTTTTT.

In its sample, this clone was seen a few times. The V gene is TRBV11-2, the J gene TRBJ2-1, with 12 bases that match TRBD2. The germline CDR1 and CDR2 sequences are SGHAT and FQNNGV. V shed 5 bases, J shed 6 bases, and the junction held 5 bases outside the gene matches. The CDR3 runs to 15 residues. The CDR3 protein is CASSLTSGGGNEQFF. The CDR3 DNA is TGTGCCAGCAGCCTGACTAGCGGGGGCGGCAATGAGCAGTTCTTC.

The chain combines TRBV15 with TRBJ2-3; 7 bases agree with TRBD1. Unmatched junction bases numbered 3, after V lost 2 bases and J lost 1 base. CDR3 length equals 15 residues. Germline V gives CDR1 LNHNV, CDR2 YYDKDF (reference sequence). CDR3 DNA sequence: TGTGCCACCAGCAGACAAACAGGGGGCACAGATACGCAGTATTTT. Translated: CATSRQTGGTDTQYF. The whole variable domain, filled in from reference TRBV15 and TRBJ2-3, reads DAMVIQNPRYQVTQFGKPVTLSCSQTLNHNVMYWYQQKSSQAPKLLFHYYDKDFNNEADTPDNFQSRRPNTSFCFLDIRSPGLGDTAMYLCATSRQTGGTDTQYFGPGTRLTVL.

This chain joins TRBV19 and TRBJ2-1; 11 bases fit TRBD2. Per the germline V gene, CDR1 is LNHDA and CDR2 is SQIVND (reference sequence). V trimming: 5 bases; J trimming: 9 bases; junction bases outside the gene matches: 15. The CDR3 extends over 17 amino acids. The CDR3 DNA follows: TGTGCCAGTAGTCCCCGGGTAGCGGGGGGGATACGTACTGAGCAGTTCTTC. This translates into CASSPRVAGGIRTEQFF.

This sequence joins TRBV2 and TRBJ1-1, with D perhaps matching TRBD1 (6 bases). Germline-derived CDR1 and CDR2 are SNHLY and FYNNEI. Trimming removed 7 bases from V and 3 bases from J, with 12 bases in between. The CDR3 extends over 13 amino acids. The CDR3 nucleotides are TGTGCCAGCATTCAGGGGCGGGACACTGAAGCTTTCTTT. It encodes CASIQGRDTEAFF. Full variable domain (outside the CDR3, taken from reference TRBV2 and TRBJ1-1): EPEVTQTPSHQVTQMGQEVILRCVPISNHLYFYWYRQILGQKVEFLVSFYNNEISEKSEIFDDQFSVERPDGSNFTLKIRSTKLEDSAMYFCASIQGRDTEAFFGQGTRLTVV.

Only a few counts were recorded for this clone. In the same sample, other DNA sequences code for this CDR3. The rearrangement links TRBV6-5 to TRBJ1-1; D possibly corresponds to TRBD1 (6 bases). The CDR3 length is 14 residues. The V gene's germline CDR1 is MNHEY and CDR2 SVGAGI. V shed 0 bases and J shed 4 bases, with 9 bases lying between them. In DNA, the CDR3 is TGTGCCAGCAGTTACTCAGGGGGAGTCACTGAAGCTTTCTTT. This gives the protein CASSYSGGVTEAFF.

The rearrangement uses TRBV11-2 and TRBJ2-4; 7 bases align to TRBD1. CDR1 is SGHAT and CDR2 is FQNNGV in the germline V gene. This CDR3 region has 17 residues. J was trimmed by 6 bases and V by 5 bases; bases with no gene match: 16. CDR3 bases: TGTGCCAGCAGCCTGGGACAGCCGGGTCCCCCCGCAAACATTCAGTACTTC. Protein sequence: CASSLGQPGPPANIQYF. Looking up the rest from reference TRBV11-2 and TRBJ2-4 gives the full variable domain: EAGVAQSPRYKIIEKRQSVAFWCNPISGHATLYWYQQILGQGPKLLIQFQNNGVVDDSQLPKDRFSAERLKGVDSTLKIQPAKLEDSAVYLCASSLGQPGPPANIQYFGAGTRLSVL.

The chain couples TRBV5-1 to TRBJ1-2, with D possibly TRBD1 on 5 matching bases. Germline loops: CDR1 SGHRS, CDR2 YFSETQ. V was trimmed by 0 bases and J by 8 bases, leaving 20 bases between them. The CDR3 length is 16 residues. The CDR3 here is CASSLELGTAGGGYTF. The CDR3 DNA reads TGCGCCAGCAGCTTGGAACTCGGGACGGCCGGGGGAGGCTACACCTTC.

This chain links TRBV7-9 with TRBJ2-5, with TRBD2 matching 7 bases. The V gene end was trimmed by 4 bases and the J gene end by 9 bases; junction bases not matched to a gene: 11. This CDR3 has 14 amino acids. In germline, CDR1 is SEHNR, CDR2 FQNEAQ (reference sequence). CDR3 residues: CASSSWDGGEPQYF. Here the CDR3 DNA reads TGTGCCAGCAGCTCTTGGGATGGGGGGGAGCCCCAGTACTTC.

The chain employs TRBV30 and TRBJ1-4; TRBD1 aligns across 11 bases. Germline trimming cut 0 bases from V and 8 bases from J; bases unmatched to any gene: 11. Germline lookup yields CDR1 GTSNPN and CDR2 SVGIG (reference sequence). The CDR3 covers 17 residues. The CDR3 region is CAWSVRDRGAFREKLFF. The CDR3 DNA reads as TGTGCCTGGAGTGTACGGGACAGGGGGGCCTTTCGCGAAAAACTGTTTTTT.

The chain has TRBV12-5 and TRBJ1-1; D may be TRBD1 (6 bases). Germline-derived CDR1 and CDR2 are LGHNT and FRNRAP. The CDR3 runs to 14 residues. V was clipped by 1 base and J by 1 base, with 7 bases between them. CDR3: CASGLEQGNTEAFF. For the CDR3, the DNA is TGTGCTAGTGGTTTGGAACAGGGGAACACTGAAGCTTTCTTT.

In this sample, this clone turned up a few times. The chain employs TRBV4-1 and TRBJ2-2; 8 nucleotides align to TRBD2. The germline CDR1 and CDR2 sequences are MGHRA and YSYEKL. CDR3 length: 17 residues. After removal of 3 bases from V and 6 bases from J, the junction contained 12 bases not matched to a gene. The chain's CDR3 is CASSHATRGGTAGELFF. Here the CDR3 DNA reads TGCGCCAGCAGCCACGCCACTCGGGGGGGAACGGCCGGGGAGCTGTTTTTT.